One and the same sample provided the 10 T cell receptor beta chains below, sequenced in a study of T cell responses to AZD1222 COVID-19 vaccine. Some clones are missing from TCRdb's copy, which holds only in-frame ones; the method was immunoSEQ multiplex PCR. This sample carries approximately 150,000 clones, 91% of them seen once, and the ten largest clones take approximately 4.7%. This material consisted of peripheral blood, taken on day 0 of AZD1222 vaccination. The receptors here all came from an adult in good health.

The rearrangement links TRBV19 to TRBJ2-7; D remains unclear. Trimming took off 10 bases at V and 6 bases at J, with 22 bases between the two ends. The CDR3 consists of 14 residues. Germline V gives CDR1 LNHDA, CDR2 SQIVND (reference sequence). The CDR3 loop reads CATKPEPLEREQYF. The CDR3 nucleotides read TGTGCCACCAAGCCCGAGCCGCTAGAACGCGAGCAGTACTTC. Filled out from reference TRBV19 and TRBJ2-7, the complete variable domain reads DGGITQSPKYLFRKEGQNVTLSCEQNLNHDAMYWYRQDPGQGLRLIYYSQIVNDFQKGDIAEGYSVSREKKESFPLTVTSAQKNPTAFYLCATKPEPLEREQYFGPGTRLTVT.

The chain recombines TRBV28 with TRBJ2-7; 11 bases are a match to TRBD2. Germline loops: CDR1 MDHEN, CDR2 SYDVKM. Trimming removed 2 bases from V and 6 bases from J; junction bases left unmatched: 0. The CDR3 consists of 13 residues. CDR3 bases: TGTGCCAGCAGTTTACTAGCGGGAGGCGAGCAGTACTTC. The encoded protein is CASSLLAGGEQYF.

The V call is TRBV19, the J call TRBJ1-2; 10 nucleotides match TRBD1. The CDR3 sequence is 14 residues long. Trimming took 4 bases from V and 9 from J; bases not matched to a gene: 8. Germline CDR1 LNHDA, CDR2 SQIVND (reference sequence). This CDR3 is CASSRSDRGKSYTF. CDR3 nucleotide sequence: TGTGCCAGTAGTAGGTCGGACAGGGGGAAGAGCTACACCTTC.

The chain uses TRBV2 and TRBJ2-1; D gene unclear. This CDR3 spans 15 amino acids. CDR1 SNHLY and CDR2 FYNNEI come from the germline V gene. V gave up 4 bases and J gave up 0 bases, with 10 bases separating them. In nucleotides, the CDR3 is TGTGCCAGCAGTGTCGGCGTCAGCTCCTACAATGAGCAGTTCTTC. It yields the protein CASSVGVSSYNEQFF.

The J gene is TRBJ2-3, the V gene TRBV7-9, with a tentative D call TRBD2 (6 bases). This CDR3 region has 14 residues. Germline lookup yields CDR1 SEHNR and CDR2 FQNEAQ (reference sequence). V shed 5 bases and J shed 4 bases, with 13 bases lying between them. CDR3 DNA: TGTGCCAGCAGCCCGACTAGGAGCGCAGATACGCAGTATTTT. This translates into CASSPTRSADTQYF.

The J gene is TRBJ1-6, the V gene TRBV3-1 (or the pseudogene TRBV3-2), with D uncertain. Trimming stripped 2 bases from V and 8 bases from J, with 4 bases between. This CDR3 has 12 amino acids. Germline-derived CDR1 and CDR2 are LGHDT and YNNKEL (reference sequence). Here the CDR3 reads CASSQTDSPLHF. The DNA for the CDR3 is TGTGCCAGCAGCCAAACAGATTCACCCCTCCACTTT.

The V and J genes are TRBV10-1 and TRBJ2-7, with D perhaps TRBD1 (5 bases). The CDR3 loop spans 13 amino acids. V was pared by 2 bases and J by 4 bases, with 9 bases between. CDR1 is WNHNN, CDR2 SYGVQD, per germline (reference sequence). The CDR3 loop is CASSEIQGYEQYF. The CDR3 DNA is TGCGCCAGCAGTGAGATTCAGGGTTACGAGCAGTACTTC.

In DNA, the CDR3 is TGTGCCAGCAGCGTAGGTGCATGGGACCAAACCACAGATACGCAGTATTTT. Translating it yields CASSVGAWDQTTDTQYF. The V call is TRBV9, the J call TRBJ2-3; either TRBD1 or TRBD2 may fit D (5 bases each). The germline V and J ends were trimmed by 0 bases and 2 bases, with 16 bases remaining between them. The CDR3 is made up of 17 amino acids. From germline, CDR1 is SGDLS and CDR2 YYNGEE.

This clone occurred once. V usage is TRBV6-2 or TRBV6-3 and J usage is TRBJ2-7, with 7 nucleotides matching TRBD2. V lost 4 bases, J lost 5 bases, and 5 bases stayed unmatched. The CDR3 contains 13 residues. In germline, CDR1 is MNHEY, CDR2 SVGEGT. The CDR3 is CASSSRGSHEQYF. CDR3 nucleotides: TGTGCCAGCAGTTCGCGCGGGAGCCACGAGCAGTACTTC.

The chain uses TRBV28 and TRBJ2-3, with 7 bases fitting TRBD2. From germline, CDR1 is MDHEN and CDR2 SYDVKM. The ends lost 6 bases at V and 1 base at J; junction bases unmatched: 10. The CDR3 totals 16 residues. CDR3 coding DNA: TGTGCCAGCAGCCCCTTTGGGAGGGGAGGCACAGATACGCAGTATTTT. Translation: CASSPFGRGGTDTQYF.